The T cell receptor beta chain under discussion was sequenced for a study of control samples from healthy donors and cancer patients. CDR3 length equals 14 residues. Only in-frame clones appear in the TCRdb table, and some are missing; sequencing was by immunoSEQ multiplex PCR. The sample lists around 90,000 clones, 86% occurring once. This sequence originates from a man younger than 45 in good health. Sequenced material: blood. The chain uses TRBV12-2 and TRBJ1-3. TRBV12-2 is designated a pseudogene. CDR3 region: CASRLGGAGNTIYF. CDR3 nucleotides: TGTGCAAGTCGCTTAGGGGGGGCTGGAAACACCATATATTTT.